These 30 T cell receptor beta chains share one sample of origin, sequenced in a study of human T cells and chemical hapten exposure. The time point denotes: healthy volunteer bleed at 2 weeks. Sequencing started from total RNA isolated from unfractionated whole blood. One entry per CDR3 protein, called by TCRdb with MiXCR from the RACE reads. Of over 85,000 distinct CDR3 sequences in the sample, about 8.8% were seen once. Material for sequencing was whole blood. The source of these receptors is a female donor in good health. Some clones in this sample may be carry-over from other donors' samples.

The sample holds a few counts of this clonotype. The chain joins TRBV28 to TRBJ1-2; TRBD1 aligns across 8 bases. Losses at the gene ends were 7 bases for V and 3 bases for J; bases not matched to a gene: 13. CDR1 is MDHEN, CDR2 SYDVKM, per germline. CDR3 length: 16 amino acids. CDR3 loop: CASTLQGPGGDYGYTF. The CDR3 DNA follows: TGTGCCAGCACCTTACAGGGCCCAGGGGGCGACTATGGCTACACCTTC.

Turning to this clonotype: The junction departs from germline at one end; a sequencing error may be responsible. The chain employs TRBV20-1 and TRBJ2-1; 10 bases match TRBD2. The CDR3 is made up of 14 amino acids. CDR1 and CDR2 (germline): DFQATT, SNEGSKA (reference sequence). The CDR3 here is CSASRLAGTMSSVF. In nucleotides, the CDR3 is TGCAGTGCCAGTCGACTAGCGGGTACAATGAGCTCGGTCTTC.

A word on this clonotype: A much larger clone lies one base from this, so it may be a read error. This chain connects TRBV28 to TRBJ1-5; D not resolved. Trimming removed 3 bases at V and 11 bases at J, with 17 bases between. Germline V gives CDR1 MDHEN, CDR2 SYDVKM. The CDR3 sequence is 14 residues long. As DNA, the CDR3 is TGTGCCAGCAGTTTCGTTGGCCACAATGGGGCCCAGCATTTT. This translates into CASSFVGHNGAQHF.

The CDR3 DNA reads as TGTGCCAGCAGCACGGCCTTTCAGGGAGAAGGTGGCTACACCTTC. Residues: CASSTAFQGEGGYTF. The gene calls are TRBV11-2 and TRBJ1-2; possible D gene TRBD1, 5 bases. Germline loops: CDR1 SGHAT, CDR2 FQNNGV. V lost 5 bases and J 7 bases, leaving 20 bases between the germline ends. CDR3 length equals 15 residues.

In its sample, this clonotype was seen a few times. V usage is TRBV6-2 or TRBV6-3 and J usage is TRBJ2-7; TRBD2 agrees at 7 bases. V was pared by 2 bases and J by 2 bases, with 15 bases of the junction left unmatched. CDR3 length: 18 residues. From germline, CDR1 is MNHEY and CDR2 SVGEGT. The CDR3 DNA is TGTGCCAGCAGTTACACACCCAACGGTTCTAGCGGAGCCTACGAGCAGTACTTC. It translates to CASSYTPNGSSGAYEQYF.

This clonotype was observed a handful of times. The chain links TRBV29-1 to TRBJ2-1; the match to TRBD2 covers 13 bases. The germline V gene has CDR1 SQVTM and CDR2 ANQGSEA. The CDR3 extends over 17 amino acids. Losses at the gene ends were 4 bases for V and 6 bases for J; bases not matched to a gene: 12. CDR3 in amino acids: CSVGPGLAGVGVNEQFF. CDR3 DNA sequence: TGCAGCGTTGGGCCCGGACTAGCGGGAGTTGGCGTCAATGAGCAGTTCTTC.

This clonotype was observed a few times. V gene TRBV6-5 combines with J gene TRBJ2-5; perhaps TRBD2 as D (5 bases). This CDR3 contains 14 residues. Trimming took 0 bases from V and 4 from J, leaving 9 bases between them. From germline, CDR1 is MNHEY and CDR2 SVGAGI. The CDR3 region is CASSYSGGGETQYF. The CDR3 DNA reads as TGTGCCAGCAGTTACTCTGGCGGAGGAGAGACCCAGTACTTC.

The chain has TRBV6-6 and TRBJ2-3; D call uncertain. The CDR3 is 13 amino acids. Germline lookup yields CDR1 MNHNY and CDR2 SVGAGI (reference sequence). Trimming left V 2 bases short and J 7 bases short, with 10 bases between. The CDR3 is CASSYSRANTQYF. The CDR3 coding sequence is TGTGCCAGCAGTTACAGCCGAGCGAATACGCAGTATTTT.

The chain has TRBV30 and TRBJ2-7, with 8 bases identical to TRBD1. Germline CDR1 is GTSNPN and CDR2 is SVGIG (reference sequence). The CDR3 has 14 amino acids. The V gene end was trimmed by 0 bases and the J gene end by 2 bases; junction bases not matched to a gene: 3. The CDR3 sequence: CAWSVQGGTYEQYF. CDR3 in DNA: TGTGCCTGGAGTGTACAGGGGGGCACCTACGAGCAGTACTTC.

The CDR3 protein is CASSQGSGHEQYF. DNA for the CDR3: TGCGCCAGCAGCCAAGGGTCAGGGCACGAGCAGTACTTC. The chain couples TRBV4-1 to TRBJ2-7, with D possibly TRBD1 on 5 matching bases. Germline assignment: CDR1 MGHRA and CDR2 YSYEKL. The CDR3 has 13 amino acids. V was pared by 1 base and J by 5 bases, with 9 bases between.

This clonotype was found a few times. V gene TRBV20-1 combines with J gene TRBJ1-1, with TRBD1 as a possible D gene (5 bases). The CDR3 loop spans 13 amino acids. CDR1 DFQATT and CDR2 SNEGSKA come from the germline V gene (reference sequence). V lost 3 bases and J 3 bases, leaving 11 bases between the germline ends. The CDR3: CSARGTRDTEAFF. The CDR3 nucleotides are TGCAGTGCTAGGGGTACCAGGGACACTGAAGCTTTCTTT.

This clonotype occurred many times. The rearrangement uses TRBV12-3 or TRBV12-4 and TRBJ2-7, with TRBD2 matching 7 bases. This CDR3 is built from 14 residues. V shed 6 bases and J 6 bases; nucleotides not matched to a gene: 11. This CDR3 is CASRAGEKGSEQYF. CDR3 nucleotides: TGTGCCAGCAGGGCGGGGGAGAAGGGTAGCGAGCAGTACTTC.

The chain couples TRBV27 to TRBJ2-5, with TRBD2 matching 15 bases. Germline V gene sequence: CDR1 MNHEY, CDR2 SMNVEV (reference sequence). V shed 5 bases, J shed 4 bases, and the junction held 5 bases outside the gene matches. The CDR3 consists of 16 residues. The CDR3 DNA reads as TGTGCCAGCAGTGTTGGGACTAGCGGGAGGTTAGAGACCCAGTACTTC. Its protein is CASSVGTSGRLETQYF.

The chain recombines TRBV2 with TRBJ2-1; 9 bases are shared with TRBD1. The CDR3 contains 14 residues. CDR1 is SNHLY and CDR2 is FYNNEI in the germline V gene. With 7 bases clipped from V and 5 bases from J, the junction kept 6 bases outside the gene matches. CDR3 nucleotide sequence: TGTGCCAGCACGAGACAGGGGGGCAACAATGAGCAGTTCTTC. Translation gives CASTRQGGNNEQFF.

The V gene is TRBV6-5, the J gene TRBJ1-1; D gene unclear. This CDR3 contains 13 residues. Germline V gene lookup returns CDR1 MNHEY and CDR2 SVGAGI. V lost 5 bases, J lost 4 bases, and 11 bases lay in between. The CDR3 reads CASSMTGSTEAFF. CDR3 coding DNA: TGTGCCAGCAGTATGACGGGGAGCACTGAAGCTTTCTTT.

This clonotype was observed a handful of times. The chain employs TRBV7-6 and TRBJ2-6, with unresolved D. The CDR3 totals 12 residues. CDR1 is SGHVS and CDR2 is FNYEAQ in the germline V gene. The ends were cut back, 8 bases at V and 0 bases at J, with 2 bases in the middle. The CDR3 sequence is CASRSGANVLTF. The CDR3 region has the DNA TGTGCCAGCCGCTCTGGGGCCAACGTCCTGACTTTC.

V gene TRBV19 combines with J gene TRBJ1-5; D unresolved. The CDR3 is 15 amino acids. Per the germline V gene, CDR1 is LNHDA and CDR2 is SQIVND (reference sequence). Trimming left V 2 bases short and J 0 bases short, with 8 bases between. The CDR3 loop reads CASSIMGYSNQPQHF. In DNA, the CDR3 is TGTGCCAGTAGTATAATGGGCTATAGCAATCAGCCCCAGCATTTT.

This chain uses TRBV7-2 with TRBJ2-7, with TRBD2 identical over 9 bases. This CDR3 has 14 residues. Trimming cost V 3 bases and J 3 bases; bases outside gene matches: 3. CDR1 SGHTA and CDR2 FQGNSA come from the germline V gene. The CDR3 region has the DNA TGTGCCAGCAGCTTGATGACTAGCGGCTACGAGCAGTACTTC. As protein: CASSLMTSGYEQYF.

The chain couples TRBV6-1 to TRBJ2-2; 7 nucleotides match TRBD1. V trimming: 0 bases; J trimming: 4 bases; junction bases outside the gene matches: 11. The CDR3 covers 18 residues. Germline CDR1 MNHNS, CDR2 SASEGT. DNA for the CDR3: TGTGCCAGCAGTGAAGCGAGCCCCTGGACAGGAACCACCGGGGAGCTGTTTTTT. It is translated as CASSEASPWTGTTGELFF.

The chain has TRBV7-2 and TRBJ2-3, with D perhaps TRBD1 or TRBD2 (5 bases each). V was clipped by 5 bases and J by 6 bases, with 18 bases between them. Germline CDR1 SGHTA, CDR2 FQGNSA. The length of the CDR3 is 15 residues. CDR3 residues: CASSLRQRGSDTQYF. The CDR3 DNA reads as TGTGCCAGCAGCCTCCGACAGAGGGGCAGCGATACGCAGTATTTT.

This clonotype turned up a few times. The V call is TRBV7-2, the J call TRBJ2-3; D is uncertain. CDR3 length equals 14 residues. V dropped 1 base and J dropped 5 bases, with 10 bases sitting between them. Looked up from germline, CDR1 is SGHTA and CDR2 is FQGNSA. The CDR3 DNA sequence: TGTGCCAGCAGCTTAGTGCGATTTAAAGATACGCAGTATTTT. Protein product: CASSLVRFKDTQYF.

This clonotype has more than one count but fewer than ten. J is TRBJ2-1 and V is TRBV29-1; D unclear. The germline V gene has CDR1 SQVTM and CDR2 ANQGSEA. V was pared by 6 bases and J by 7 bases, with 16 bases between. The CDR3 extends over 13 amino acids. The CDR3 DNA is TGCAGCGTAAGCCGCCAGGTAGGAAATGAGCAGTTCTTC. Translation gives CSVSRQVGNEQFF.

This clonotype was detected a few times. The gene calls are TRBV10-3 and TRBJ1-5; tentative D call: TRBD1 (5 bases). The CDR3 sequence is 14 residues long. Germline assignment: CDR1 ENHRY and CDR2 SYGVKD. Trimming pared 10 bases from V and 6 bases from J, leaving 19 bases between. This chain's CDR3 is CATRANGDAQPQHF. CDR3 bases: TGTGCCACCAGGGCCAACGGGGATGCTCAGCCCCAGCATTTT.

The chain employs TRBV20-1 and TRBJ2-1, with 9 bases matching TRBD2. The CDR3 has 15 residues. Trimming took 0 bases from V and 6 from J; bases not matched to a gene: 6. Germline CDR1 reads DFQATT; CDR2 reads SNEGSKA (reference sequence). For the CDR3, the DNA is TGCAGTGCTAGAGAGACCGGGACTAGCAGCAATGAGCAGTTCTTC. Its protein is CSARETGTSSNEQFF.

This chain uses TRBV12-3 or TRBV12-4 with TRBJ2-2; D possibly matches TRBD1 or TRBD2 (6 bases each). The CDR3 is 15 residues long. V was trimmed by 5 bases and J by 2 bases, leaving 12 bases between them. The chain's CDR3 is CASSPEGGNTGELFF. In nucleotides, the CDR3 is TGTGCCAGCAGTCCCGAGGGGGGAAACACCGGGGAGCTGTTTTTT.

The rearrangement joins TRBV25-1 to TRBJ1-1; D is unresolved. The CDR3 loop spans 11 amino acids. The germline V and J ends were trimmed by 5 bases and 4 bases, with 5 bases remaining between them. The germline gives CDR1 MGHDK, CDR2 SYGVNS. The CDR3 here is CASSPGTEAFF. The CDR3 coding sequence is TGTGCCAGCAGTCCCGGCACTGAAGCTTTCTTT.

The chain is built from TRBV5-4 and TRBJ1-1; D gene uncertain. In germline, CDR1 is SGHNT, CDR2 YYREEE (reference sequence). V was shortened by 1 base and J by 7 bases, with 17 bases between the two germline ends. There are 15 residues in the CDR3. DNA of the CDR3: TGTGCCAGCAGCTTGAAATCTTCCGGGGATGGTGAAGCTTTCTTT. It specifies CASSLKSSGDGEAFF.

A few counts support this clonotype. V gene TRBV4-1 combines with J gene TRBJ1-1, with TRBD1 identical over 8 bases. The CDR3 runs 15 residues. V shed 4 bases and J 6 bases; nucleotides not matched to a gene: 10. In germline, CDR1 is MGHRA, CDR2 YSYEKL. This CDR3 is CASSPSSDRVPEAFF. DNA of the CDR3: TGCGCCAGCAGCCCCAGTTCGGACAGGGTCCCTGAAGCTTTCTTT.

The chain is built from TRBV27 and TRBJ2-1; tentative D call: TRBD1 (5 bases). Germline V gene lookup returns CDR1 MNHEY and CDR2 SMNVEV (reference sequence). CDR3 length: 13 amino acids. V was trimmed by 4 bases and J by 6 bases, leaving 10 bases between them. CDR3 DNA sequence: TGTGCCAGCAGTTGGGGCAGACGCAATGAGCAGTTCTTC. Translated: CASSWGRRNEQFF.

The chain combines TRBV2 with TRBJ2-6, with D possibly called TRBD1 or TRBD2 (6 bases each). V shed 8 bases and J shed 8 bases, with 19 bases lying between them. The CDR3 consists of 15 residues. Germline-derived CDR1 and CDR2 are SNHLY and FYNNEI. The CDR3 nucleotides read TGTGCCAGCTCCGAAGGGGGGTCGGGGACCAACGTCCTGACTTTC. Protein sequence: CASSEGGSGTNVLTF.